This record covers a single T cell receptor beta chain. This sample is part of a study of cytomegalovirus exposure and HLA in healthy donors. About the research overall: Earlier work reported 110 million or so unique TCR beta sequences from 170 million or so T cells.

Trimming took 4 bases from V and 7 from J; bases not matched to a gene: 4. Germline assignment: CDR1 SGDLS and CDR2 YYNGEE. The CDR3 runs to 14 residues. The PCR had 60 Vbeta and 13 Jbeta primers. The method was immunoSEQ multiplex PCR; TCRdb's version includes in-frame clones alone and lacks a portion of them. This table lists under 200,000 clones. The chain has TRBV9 and TRBJ2-1, with TRBD2 matching over 11 bases. The sequence derives from a man between 25 and 39 years old in good health and CMV-seronegative. The sample was PBMCs. In DNA, the CDR3 is TGTGCCAGCAGCTTTAGCGGGGGGGAAAATGAGCAGTTCTTC. This sequence encodes CASSFSGGENEQFF. Full variable domain (outside the CDR3, taken from reference TRBV9 and TRBJ2-1): DSGVTQTPKHLITATGQRVTLRCSPRSGDLSVYWYQQSLDQGLQFLIQYYNGEERAKGNILERFSAQQFPDLHSELNLSSLELGDSALYFCASSFSGGENEQFFGPGTRLTVL.